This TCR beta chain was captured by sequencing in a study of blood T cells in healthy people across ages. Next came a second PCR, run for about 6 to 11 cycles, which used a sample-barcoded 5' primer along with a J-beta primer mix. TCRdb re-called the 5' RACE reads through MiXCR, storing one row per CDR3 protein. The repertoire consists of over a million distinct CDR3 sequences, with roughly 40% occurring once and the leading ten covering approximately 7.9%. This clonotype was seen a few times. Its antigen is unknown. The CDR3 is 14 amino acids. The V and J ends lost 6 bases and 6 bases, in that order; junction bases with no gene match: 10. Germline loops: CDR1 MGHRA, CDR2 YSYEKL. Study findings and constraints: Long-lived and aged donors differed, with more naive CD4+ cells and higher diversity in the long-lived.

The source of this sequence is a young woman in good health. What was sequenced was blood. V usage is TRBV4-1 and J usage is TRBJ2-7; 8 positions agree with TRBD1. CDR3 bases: TGCGCCAGCAGATCCAGGGGGCGCTTAAGCGAGCAGTACTTC. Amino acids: CASRSRGRLSEQYF.